Listed below are T cell receptor beta chains from one sample, sequenced in a study of CD8 T cells in ankylosing spondylitis. MiXCR was run by TCRdb on the 5' RACE reads, yielding one entry per CDR3 protein. This table holds approximately 550,000 distinct CDR3 sequences, about 13% found once. The sample comprised blood, either unsorted or a sorted T cell fraction (not recorded which). Receptors were obtained from a male donor with ankylosing spondylitis. The CDR3 runs from the conserved cysteine through the conserved F or W. A D gene is named only where the DNA matches it firmly. Part of the rows lack a size; the others show once, few, many or a class for expanded clones.

v_gene	abundance	d_gene	j_gene	CDR3nt	CDR3aa
TRBV15	few	TRBD1	TRBJ1-3	TGTGCCACCAGCAGTGGACAGGAAAACACCATATATTTT	CATSSGQENTIYF
TRBV4-2	-	-	TRBJ2-1	TGTGCCAGCAGCCAAGAAGAGGGGCTTTGGGGAAATGAGCAGTTCTTC	CASSQEEGLWGNEQFF
TRBV5-1	few	TRBD2	TRBJ2-1	TGCGCCAGCACTACTAGCGGGACCTACAATGAGCAGTTCTTC	CASTTSGTYNEQFF
TRBV6-1	-	TRBD2	TRBJ2-2	TGTGCCAGCAAGCCGCGGACTAGCGGTTACACCGGGGAGCTGTTTTTT	CASKPRTSGYTGELFF
TRBV6-1	few	TRBD1	TRBJ1-5	TGTGCCAGCAGTGATGCACAGGGGGGAAATCAGCCCCAGCATTTT	CASSDAQGGNQPQHF
TRBV24-1	many	-	TRBJ2-1	TGTGCCACCAGTGGGGACTACAATGAGCAGTTCTTC	CATSGDYNEQFF
TRBV7-9	few	-	TRBJ1-3	TGTGCCAGCAGCTTAGGTCCAGGCCAGAACACCATATATTTT	CASSLGPGQNTIYF
TRBV20-1	few	TRBD1	TRBJ2-5	TGCAGTGCTAGACCCGGACAGGGGCCTGAAGAGACCCAGTACTTC	CSARPGQGPEETQYF
TRBV11-2	-	-	TRBJ2-1	TGTGCCAGCAGCCCGACTAGGGGCGATGAGCAGTTCTTC	CASSPTRGDEQFF
TRBV19	few	-	TRBJ2-2	TGTGCCAGTAGGATCTCCGGGACCACGAACACCGGGGAGCTGTTTTTT	CASRISGTTNTGELFF
TRBV5-1	many	-	TRBJ1-1	TGCGCCAGCAGCTTGAACCCTCCCGCGACGGCATACACTGAAGCTTTCTTT	CASSLNPPATAYTEAFF
TRBV20-1	-	TRBD2	TRBJ2-1	TGCAGTGCTAGAGAGAGGAGCGGGACTCGTTTGAATGAGCAGTTCTTC	CSARERSGTRLNEQFF
TRBV6-5	few	-	TRBJ2-5	TGTGCCAGCAGCTATTCCGGGGACTCTAATCAAGAGACCCAGTACTTC	CASSYSGDSNQETQYF
TRBV12-3/TRBV12-4	-	TRBD1	TRBJ2-6	TGTGCCAGCACCCAGGGAGGACAGGGGGCACCTGGGGCCAACGTCCTGACTTTC	CASTQGGQGAPGANVLTF
TRBV7-8	few	-	TRBJ2-1	TGTGCCAGCAGCTTAGTCATTCAGGAGCAGTTCTTC	CASSLVIQEQFF
TRBV19	few	TRBD2	TRBJ2-1	TGTGCCACCGGGAGGCTGAATGAGCAGTTCTTC	CATGRLNEQFF
TRBV7-9	-	TRBD1	TRBJ2-3	TGTGCCAGCAGCATCTTGACAGGGCGAAATCCGGATACGCAGTATTTT	CASSILTGRNPDTQYF
TRBV19	few	-	TRBJ2-5	TGTGCCAGTAGTATGGGGGACACTGAAGAGACCCAGTACTTC	CASSMGDTEETQYF
TRBV19	once	TRBD1	TRBJ1-5	TGTGCCAGTGGGGCTGGAAGGGGGCGTTTCAATCAGCCCCAGCATTTT	CASGAGRGRFNQPQHF
TRBV5-1	few	-	TRBJ2-3	TGCGCCAGCAGCACTGCAGGGGGGGATACGCAGTATTTT	CASSTAGGDTQYF
TRBV20-1	-	-	TRBJ1-1	TGCAGTGCTTTGCCGGGACAATCGAACACTGAAGCTTTCTTT	CSALPGQSNTEAFF
TRBV6-2/TRBV6-3	few	-	TRBJ1-5	TGTGCCAGCAACACGCGGGGCGGGAATCAGCCCCAGCATTTT	CASNTRGGNQPQHF
TRBV7-6	-	TRBD2	TRBJ2-3	TGTGCCAGCAGCTTAGCGCCGGGAGGTAGGGCAGATACGCAGTATTTT	CASSLAPGGRADTQYF
TRBV10-3	few	-	TRBJ2-2	TGTGCCACCTGGGTGGACAGCTCCACCGGGGAGCTGTTTTTT	CATWVDSSTGELFF
TRBV12-5	-	TRBD1	TRBJ2-2	TGTGCTAGCGGGGACAGCGCAATAACCGGGGAGCTGTTTTTT	CASGDSAITGELFF
TRBV5-1	few	-	TRBJ2-7	TGCGCCAGCAGCCCCCGGGACACCGCCTACGAGCAGTACTTC	CASSPRDTAYEQYF
TRBV25-1	few	-	TRBJ2-1	TGTGCCAGCAGTGCTGGACAGACCACCTACAATGAGCAGTTCTTC	CASSAGQTTYNEQFF